These 28 T cell receptor beta chains were sequenced from one sample in a study of vaccination and CD4 T cells after COVID-19. This sample's treatment: approximately 9-day PBMC culture with coronavirus spike peptide pools or control peptides (ViraFEST assay). Their recognized antigens are unknown. Scientists ran DNA taken from cultured CD4+ T cells through the Oncomine TCR Beta short-read assay for sequencing. MiXCR, run by TCRdb on the PCR reads, gives a single entry per CDR3 protein. The sample has 23,000 or so distinct CDR3 sequences, around 64% seen once. The sequenced sample was CD4+ T cells from blood, cultured in vitro, obtained after SARS-CoV-2 vaccination. Every receptor here comes from a human donor who received a COVID-19 vaccine.

DNA of the CDR3: TGTGCCACCAGTGAAACAGGGGGCGCGGGCAATCAGCCCCAGCATTTT. It is translated as CATSETGGAGNQPQHF. The V call is TRBV24-1, the J call TRBJ1-5, with 9 positions matching TRBD1. V lost 4 bases to trimming and J lost 2 bases; unmatched junction nucleotides: 5. From germline, CDR1 is KGHDR and CDR2 SFDVKD. CDR3 size: 16 residues.

In this sample, this clonotype turned up a few times. V is TRBV27 and J is TRBJ2-5; TRBD1 is a possible D gene (6 bases). CDR1 and CDR2 from the germline V gene are MNHEY and SMNVEV (reference sequence). This CDR3 has 14 amino acids. V was shortened by 6 bases and J by 1 base, with 12 bases between the two germline ends. The CDR3 nucleotides read TGTGCCAGCAGCCCCGGACAGATCCAAGAGACCCAGTACTTC. Its protein is CASSPGQIQETQYF.

This clonotype was found once. V is TRBV2 and J is TRBJ1-1; TRBD1 is a possible D gene (5 bases). This CDR3 has 13 amino acids. The germline gives CDR1 SNHLY, CDR2 FYNNEI. Trimming removed 4 bases from V and 0 bases from J, with 6 bases in between. The chain's CDR3 is CASSGQMNTEAFF. The CDR3 DNA reads as TGTGCCAGCAGTGGACAGATGAACACTGAAGCTTTCTTT.

This clonotype appeared a few times. The chain combines TRBV2 with TRBJ1-5, with D perhaps matching TRBD1 (5 bases). Germline values: CDR1 SNHLY, CDR2 FYNNEI. Deletions cut 0 bases from V and 6 bases from J, with 15 bases between. The CDR3 runs 16 residues. The CDR3 nucleotides are TGTGCCAGCAGTGAAGCGGGGAGCAGGGAAGGTCAGCCCCAGCATTTT. Translating it yields CASSEAGSREGQPQHF.

V is TRBV27 and J is TRBJ1-5; D might be TRBD1 (6 bases). The CDR3 runs 14 residues. The germline V and J ends were trimmed by 6 bases and 3 bases, with 12 bases remaining between them. CDR1 MNHEY and CDR2 SMNVEV come from the germline V gene (reference sequence). The CDR3 DNA follows: TGTGCCAGCAGACAGGACAGATACAATCAGCCCCAGCATTTT. This gives the protein CASRQDRYNQPQHF.

About this clonotype itself: At one end the junction does not follow the germline gene, possibly because of a read error. The rearrangement joins TRBV27 to TRBJ1-2; D unresolved. Germline loops: CDR1 MNHEY, CDR2 SMNVEV (reference sequence). The CDR3 extends over 15 amino acids. CDR3 residues: CPSSPRTVLTYGYTF. DNA for the CDR3: TGTCCCAGCAGTCCTCGGACGGTTTTAACCTATGGCTACACCTTC.

The V gene is TRBV7-2, the J gene TRBJ2-3; TRBD2 matches 12 bases. The V gene's germline CDR1 is SGHTA and CDR2 FQGNSA. Trimming cost V 5 bases and J 2 bases; bases outside gene matches: 8. The CDR3 extends over 17 amino acids. This chain's CDR3 is CASSPQTSGGLTDTQYF. In DNA, the CDR3 is TGTGCCAGCAGCCCGCAGACTAGCGGGGGCCTCACAGATACGCAGTATTTT.

This chain links TRBV20-1 with TRBJ2-7, with TRBD2 identical over 13 bases. V was pared by 5 bases and J by 4 bases, with 2 bases of the junction left unmatched. This CDR3 contains 13 residues. Germline V lookup: CDR1 DFQATT, CDR2 SNEGSKA (reference sequence). CDR3: CSARTSGGYEQYF. DNA for the CDR3: TGCAGTGCTCGGACTAGCGGGGGATACGAGCAGTACTTC.

The CDR3 DNA follows: TGTGCCACCAGCAGAGATACAGGTCAACAGCCCCAGCATTTT. Its translation is CATSRDTGQQPQHF. V and J are TRBV15 and TRBJ1-5, with a weak D call TRBD1 (5 bases). V gave up 0 bases and J gave up 7 bases, with 10 bases separating them. This CDR3 contains 14 residues. CDR1 and CDR2 (germline): LNHNV, YYDKDF (reference sequence).

V and J are TRBV20-1 and TRBJ2-5, with 10 bases matching TRBD2. Trimming at V came to 2 bases and at J to 5 bases, leaving 5 bases not matched to a gene. Germline CDR1 DFQATT, CDR2 SNEGSKA (reference sequence). The CDR3 totals 14 residues. The CDR3 reads CSARLAGAGETQYF. CDR3 bases: TGCAGTGCTAGACTAGCGGGGGCCGGGGAGACCCAGTACTTC.

The rearrangement links TRBV20-1 to TRBJ2-7; 13 bases line up with TRBD2. This CDR3 spans 18 amino acids. The trim removed 4 bases at V and 3 bases at J, leaving 15 bases unmatched. The germline V gene encodes CDR1 DFQATT and CDR2 SNEGSKA (reference sequence). The CDR3 DNA reads as TGCAGTGCTACCCCGACTAGCGGGGGGTCGTCGGGGAGCTACGAGCAGTACTTC. Its translation: CSATPTSGGSSGSYEQYF.

The chain links TRBV2 to TRBJ1-5, with D possibly being TRBD1 (5 bases). The CDR3 spans 15 residues. Trimming took 6 bases from V and 2 from J, leaving 14 bases between them. Looked up from germline, CDR1 is SNHLY and CDR2 is FYNNEI. Written as DNA, the CDR3 is TGTGCCAGCAGCGATTACAGGCTCCGCAATCAGCCCCAGCATTTT. Translating gives CASSDYRLRNQPQHF.

In its sample, this clonotype was seen once. The chain couples TRBV10-3 to TRBJ1-1; TRBD1 aligns across 7 bases. This CDR3 is built from 15 residues. Losses at the gene ends were 2 bases for V and 0 bases for J; bases not matched to a gene: 3. The germline gives CDR1 ENHRY, CDR2 SYGVKD. The chain's CDR3 is CAISEAGQLNTEAFF. The CDR3 nucleotides are TGTGCCATCAGTGAGGCGGGACAGCTGAACACTGAAGCTTTCTTT.

V is TRBV20-1 and J is TRBJ2-5; a weak D match, TRBD2 (7 bases). Germline V gene data show CDR1 as DFQATT and CDR2 as SNEGSKA (reference sequence). The length of the CDR3 is 15 residues. V lost 3 bases and J 2 bases, leaving 16 bases between the germline ends. CDR3 loop: CSASQKGGIQETQYF. Written as DNA, the CDR3 is TGCAGTGCTAGCCAAAAGGGGGGGATACAAGAGACCCAGTACTTC.

The rearrangement links TRBV6-1 to TRBJ1-2; D call uncertain. This CDR3 comprises 15 residues. The V gene's germline CDR1 is MNHNS and CDR2 SASEGT. V lost 4 bases, J lost 3 bases, and 15 bases lay in between. The CDR3 DNA follows: TGTGCCAGCAGTGCCTTTGGAAGAGCTGACTATGGCTACACCTTC. The encoded protein is CASSAFGRADYGYTF.

The rearrangement uses TRBV6-5 and TRBJ2-2; the D gene is possibly TRBD1 (6 bases). Deletions cut 2 bases from V and 5 bases from J, with 15 bases between. There are 16 residues in the CDR3. The germline CDR1 and CDR2 sequences are MNHEY and SVGAGI. This CDR3 reads CASSYPTGRGTGELFF. The CDR3 DNA reads as TGTGCCAGCAGTTACCCGACAGGACGAGGGACCGGGGAGCTGTTTTTT.

V is TRBV24-1 and J is TRBJ2-2, with 9 bases that match TRBD2. With 3 bases clipped from V and 3 bases from J, the junction kept 4 bases outside the gene matches. In germline, CDR1 is KGHDR, CDR2 SFDVKD. The CDR3 loop spans 16 amino acids. The CDR3 loop is CATSDKRTSDTGELFF. DNA for the CDR3: TGTGCCACCAGTGATAAACGGACTAGCGACACCGGGGAGCTGTTTTTT.

The chain is built from TRBV12-3 or TRBV12-4 and TRBJ1-3; D not resolved. The CDR3 contains 16 residues. V lost 2 bases and J 0 bases, leaving 11 bases between the germline ends. In nucleotides, the CDR3 is TGTGCCAGCAGTTTAATCGGACGGAGCTCTGGAAACACCATATATTTT. Translated: CASSLIGRSSGNTIYF.

The V and J genes are TRBV7-2 and TRBJ2-3, with D unresolved. The CDR3 has 14 residues. Trimming removed 4 bases from V and 2 bases from J, with 10 bases in between. Germline CDR1 is SGHTA and CDR2 is FQGNSA. The CDR3 DNA reads as TGTGCCAGCAGCTCAATGGGCCTCACAGATACGCAGTATTTT. Its protein product is CASSSMGLTDTQYF.

The V gene is TRBV7-9, the J gene TRBJ1-6, with TRBD1 identical over 10 bases. Germline V lookup: CDR1 SEHNR, CDR2 FQNEAQ (reference sequence). The CDR3 is 16 residues long. Germline trimming cut 7 bases from V and 9 bases from J; bases unmatched to any gene: 12. The CDR3 DNA reads TGTGCCAGCACCCTCGGGGACAGGGGTAGGGTTTCACCCCTCCACTTT. Translating gives CASTLGDRGRVSPLHF.

This clonotype came up a few times. The chain is built from TRBV4-2 and TRBJ2-3; the D call may be TRBD1 or TRBD2 (5 bases each). CDR3 length equals 18 residues. The germline gives CDR1 LGHNA, CDR2 YNFKEQ. V lost 0 bases to trimming and J lost 0 bases, with 16 bases between them. The CDR3: CASSQDSGPGYSTDTQYF. CDR3 nucleotides: TGTGCCAGCAGCCAAGATTCGGGGCCGGGATACAGCACAGATACGCAGTATTTT.

The V gene is TRBV20-1, the J gene TRBJ2-1; D perhaps matches TRBD2 (7 bases). Germline V lookup: CDR1 DFQATT, CDR2 SNEGSKA (reference sequence). The CDR3 length is 14 residues. CDR3 residues: CRVGGGRGYNEQFF. For the CDR3, the DNA is TGCAGGGTAGGCGGGGGCCGAGGCTACAATGAGCAGTTCTTC.

The chain is built from TRBV20-1 and TRBJ1-6; weak D call: TRBD1 (5 bases). The CDR3 has 14 residues. Trimming removed 0 bases at V and 6 bases at J, with 9 bases between. Germline V gives CDR1 DFQATT, CDR2 SNEGSKA (reference sequence). CDR3 residues: CSAREGEGNSPLHF. Written as DNA, the CDR3 is TGCAGTGCTAGAGAAGGGGAGGGTAATTCACCCCTCCACTTT.

The chain uses TRBV20-1 and TRBJ2-4; 10 positions match TRBD1. The CDR3 consists of 16 residues. V lost 3 bases, J lost 1 base, and 6 bases stayed unmatched. CDR1 is DFQATT, CDR2 SNEGSKA, per germline (reference sequence). DNA for the CDR3: TGCAGTGCTAGGGGGGACAGGGGATCGGCCAAAAACATTCAGTACTTC. It is translated as CSARGDRGSAKNIQYF.

The gene calls are TRBV6-2 or TRBV6-3 and TRBJ1-5, with D possibly TRBD1 on 5 matching bases. Looked up from germline, CDR1 is MNHEY and CDR2 is SVGEGT. Trimming removed 4 bases at V and 4 bases at J, with 11 bases between. The CDR3 runs 14 residues. This chain's CDR3 is CASSFDSSNQPQHF. The CDR3 DNA reads as TGTGCCAGCAGTTTCGACAGTAGTAATCAGCCCCAGCATTTT.

To note about this clonotype: Compared with germline, one end of the junction differs, possibly owing to a read error. The chain links TRBV7-9 to TRBJ2-5; TRBD2 matches at 11 bases. The CDR3 length is 16 residues. Germline V lookup: CDR1 SEHNR, CDR2 FQNEAQ (reference sequence). The CDR3 is CASSPLGLAVQESQYF. The CDR3 coding sequence is TGTGCCAGCAGCCCCCTGGGACTAGCGGTACAAGAGTCCCAGTACTTC.

J is TRBJ1-5 and V is TRBV10-1; a possible D gene is TRBD1 (5 bases). The CDR3 runs 13 residues. The germline V and J ends were trimmed by 4 bases and 4 bases, with 8 bases remaining between them. Germline V gene data show CDR1 as WNHNN and CDR2 as SYGVQD (reference sequence). DNA of the CDR3: TGCGCCAGCAGTGTGGGGGGGAATCAGCCCCAGCATTTT. Translated, it gives CASSVGGNQPQHF.

This clonotype came up a few times. V gene TRBV19 combines with J gene TRBJ1-5; no clear D. Trimming shortened V by 4 bases and J by 1 base, and 8 bases separated the two germline ends. The germline V gene has CDR1 LNHDA and CDR2 SQIVND (reference sequence). CDR3 length: 14 amino acids. The CDR3 nucleotides are TGTGCCAGTAGTACACCTCGGAGCAATCAGCCCCAGCATTTT. Protein: CASSTPRSNQPQHF.